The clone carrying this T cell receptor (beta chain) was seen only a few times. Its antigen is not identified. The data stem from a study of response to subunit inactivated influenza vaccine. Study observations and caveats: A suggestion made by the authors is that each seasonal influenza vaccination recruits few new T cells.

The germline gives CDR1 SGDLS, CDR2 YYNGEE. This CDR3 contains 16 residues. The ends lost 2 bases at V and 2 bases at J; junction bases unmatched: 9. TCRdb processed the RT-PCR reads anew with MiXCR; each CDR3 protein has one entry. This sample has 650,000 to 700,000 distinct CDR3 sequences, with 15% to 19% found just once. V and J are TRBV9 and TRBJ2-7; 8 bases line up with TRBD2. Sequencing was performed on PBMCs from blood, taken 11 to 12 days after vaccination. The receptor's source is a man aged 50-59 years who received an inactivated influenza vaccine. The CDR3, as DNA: TGTGCCAGCAGCGTTAGCGGGACCGCCGCTACCTACGAGCAGTACTTC. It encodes CASSVSGTAATYEQYF.